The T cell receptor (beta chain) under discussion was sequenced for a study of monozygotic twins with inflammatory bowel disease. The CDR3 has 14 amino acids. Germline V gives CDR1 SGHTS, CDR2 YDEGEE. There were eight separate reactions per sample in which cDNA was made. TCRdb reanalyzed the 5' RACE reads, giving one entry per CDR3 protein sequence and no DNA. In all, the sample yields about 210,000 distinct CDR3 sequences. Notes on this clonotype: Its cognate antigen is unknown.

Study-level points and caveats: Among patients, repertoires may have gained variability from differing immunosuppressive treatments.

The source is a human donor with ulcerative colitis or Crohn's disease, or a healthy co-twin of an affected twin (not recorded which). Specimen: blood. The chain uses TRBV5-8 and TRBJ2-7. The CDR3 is CASSSLRHAYEQYF.